The entry below gives a single T cell receptor (beta chain) sequence along with its context. This specimen belongs to a study of blood T cell repertoires in COVID-19. About the study: Samples came from the United States, Italy and Spain, spanning acute and convalescent COVID-19.

Original processing methods: Nucleated cell number was recorded as an estimate derived from reference gene primer amplification. Produced via immunoSEQ multiplex PCR; TCRdb's table is partial and in-frame only. That table is the source of V, J and clone size, and D and trimming were worked out from the DNA. The data show 50,000 or so clones, with 77% seen just once and 20% held by the top ten. V shed 4 bases and J shed 6 bases, with 19 bases lying between them. The CDR3 runs to 15 residues. Germline V gene sequence: CDR1 SGHTA, CDR2 FQGNSA. The sample comprised peripheral blood. The chain couples TRBV7-2 to TRBJ2-7; D may be TRBD1 (6 bases). The receptor comes from a human donor with active or convalescent COVID-19. The donor label of this sample is uncertain. The CDR3 spells CASSSSTGLSLEQYF. CDR3 coding DNA: TGTGCCAGCAGCTCCTCTACAGGGTTGTCGCTCGAGCAGTACTTC.